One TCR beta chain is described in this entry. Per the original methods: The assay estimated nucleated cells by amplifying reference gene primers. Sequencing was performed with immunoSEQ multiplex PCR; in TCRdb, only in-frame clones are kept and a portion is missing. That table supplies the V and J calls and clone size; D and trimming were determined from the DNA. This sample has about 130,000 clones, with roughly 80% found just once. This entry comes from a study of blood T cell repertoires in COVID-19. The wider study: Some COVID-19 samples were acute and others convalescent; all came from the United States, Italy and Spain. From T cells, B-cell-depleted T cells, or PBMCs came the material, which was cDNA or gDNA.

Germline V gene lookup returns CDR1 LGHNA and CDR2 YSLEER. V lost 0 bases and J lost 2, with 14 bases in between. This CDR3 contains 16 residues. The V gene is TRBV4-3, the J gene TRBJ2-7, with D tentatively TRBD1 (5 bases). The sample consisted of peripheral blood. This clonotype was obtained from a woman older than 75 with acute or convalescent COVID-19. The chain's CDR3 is CASSQDRQTRAYEQYF. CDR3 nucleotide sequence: TGCGCCAGCAGCCAAGATAGACAGACCAGAGCCTACGAGCAGTACTTC.